Listed below are T cell receptor beta chains from one sample, sequenced in a study of cytomegalovirus exposure and HLA in healthy donors. Method: immunoSEQ multiplex PCR; TCRdb's copy keeps in-frame clones and lacks some. The table has tens of thousands of clones, 70% to 80% seen once. Sequenced: PBMCs. Every receptor here comes from a woman between 50 and 59 years old in good health and CMV-seropositive. Each CDR3 is given with its conserved first and last residue. A D gene is named only where the DNA matches it firmly. Size tells how often a clone was seen (once, few, many) or the class of an expanded clone, and some rows leave it out.

V	D	length	J	size	DNA	CDR3
TRBV6-1	TRBD1	15	TRBJ2-7	-	TGTGCCAGCAGTGAGCTGGGACAGGGTGTCTACGAGCAGTACTTC	CASSELGQGVYEQYF
TRBV5-1	TRBD1	15	TRBJ2-1	-	TGCGCCAGCAGCTTGGCCCGGACAGGGCTCAATGAGCAGTTCTTC	CASSLARTGLNEQFF
TRBV4-2	-	17	TRBJ2-1	-	TGTGCCAGCAGCCAAGAATATGGAGAGCTAACTGCCGATGAGCAGTTCTTC	CASSQEYGELTADEQFF
TRBV19	TRBD2	14	TRBJ2-5	-	TGTGCCAGCCAGACTAGCGGGGGTCAAGAGACCCAGTACTTC	CASQTSGGQETQYF
TRBV6-5	-	13	TRBJ1-1	-	TGTGCCAGCCACGACAGGATGAACACTGAAGCTTTCTTT	CASHDRMNTEAFF
TRBV5-5	-	15	TRBJ1-2	-	TGTGCCAGCAGCTTGTCCAGGGGAGCTAACTATGGCTACACCTTC	CASSLSRGANYGYTF
TRBV5-1	-	21	TRBJ2-7	-	TGCGCCAGCAGCTTGGTTGTGAGGTGGCCATGGTTGGAGCGGGCTTACTACGAGCAGTACTTC	CASSLVVRWPWLERAYYEQYF
TRBV27	TRBD1	14	TRBJ2-7	-	TGTGCCACCAGGGCGGCGGGACAGGGGTACGAGCAGTACTTC	CATRAAGQGYEQYF
TRBV11-2	TRBD1	15	TRBJ1-3	-	TGTGCCAGCAGCGACCGGGACAGGGATGGAAACACCATATATTTT	CASSDRDRDGNTIYF
TRBV6-6	TRBD1	15	TRBJ2-7	few	TGTGCCAGCAGTTACTCGGGGACAGGGGGCTACGAGCAGTACTTC	CASSYSGTGGYEQYF
TRBV18	-	13	TRBJ2-7	few	TGTGCCAGCTCACCCTCCTTCGGTGACGAGCAGTACTTC	CASSPSFGDEQYF
TRBV18	-	15	TRBJ2-6	-	TGTGCCAGCTCACCCGACAAGTCTGGGGCCAACGTCCTGACTTTC	CASSPDKSGANVLTF
TRBV10-1	TRBD2	13	TRBJ2-7	-	TGCGCCAGCAGTATGGGACTAGTTTCCGAGCAGTACTTC	CASSMGLVSEQYF
TRBV5-6	-	17	TRBJ2-6	-	TGTGCCAGCAGATCAAAACCTTTGGGGGCCGGGGCCAACGTCCTGACTTTC	CASRSKPLGAGANVLTF
TRBV11-2	TRBD2	15	TRBJ2-2	-	TGTGCCAGCAGCCAAGGGACTAGCTCCACCGGGGAGCTGTTTTTT	CASSQGTSSTGELFF
TRBV10-3	-	14	TRBJ1-5	once	TGTGCCATCAGGGACCAGGGATTTGATCAGCCCCAGCATTTT	CAIRDQGFDQPQHF
TRBV7-2	-	15	TRBJ2-7	-	TGTGCCAGCAGCTCCGCCGCACAGGGAGCTAAGGAGCAGTACTTC	CASSSAAQGAKEQYF